What follows are 20 T cell receptor beta chains derived from one specimen sequenced in a study of CD8 T cells in acute hepatitis C reinfection. Measured with immunoSEQ multiplex PCR; TCRdb has only the in-frame clones, and not every one. The sample lists tens of thousands of clones, just under 90% occurring once. Time point denoted: naive CD8 control sorted from an acute-time-point sample. The sequenced sample was naive CD8+ T cells from PBMCs. Every receptor here comes from a man aged 25-45 years with chronic hepatitis C.

The V and J genes are TRBV9 and TRBJ2-3; 8 bases match TRBD2. The germline V gene encodes CDR1 SGDLS and CDR2 YYNGEE. The CDR3 contains 14 residues. After removal of 6 bases from V and 2 bases from J, the junction contained 5 bases not matched to a gene. The CDR3 coding sequence is TGTGCCAGCAATAGCGGGGCGACCACAGATACGCAGTATTTT. It encodes CASNSGATTDTQYF.

The chain has TRBV5-1 and TRBJ2-1; 8 bases are a match to TRBD2. Per germline, CDR1 SGHRS and CDR2 YFSETQ. The CDR3 runs to 16 residues. V was pared by 0 bases and J by 4 bases, with 6 bases of the junction left unmatched. The CDR3 DNA sequence: TGCGCCAGCAGCTTGGCAAGCGGGGGAGTGTACAATGAGCAGTTCTTC. Its protein product is CASSLASGGVYNEQFF. The full variable domain, in which reference TRBV5-1 and TRBJ2-1 provide the parts outside the CDR3, is KAGVTQTPRYLIKTRGQQVTLSCSPISGHRSVSWYQQTPGQGLQFLFEYFSETQRNKGNFPGRFSGRQFSNSRSEMNVSTLELGDSALYLCASSLASGGVYNEQFFGPGTRLTVL.

The V and J genes are TRBV5-1 and TRBJ2-3; 9 positions agree with TRBD1. Germline-derived CDR1 and CDR2 are SGHRS and YFSETQ. After removal of 3 bases from V and 3 bases from J, the junction contained 2 bases not matched to a gene. The CDR3 runs to 14 residues. This CDR3 is CASSSTGGTDTQYF. CDR3 nucleotides: TGCGCCAGCAGCTCGACAGGGGGTACAGATACGCAGTATTTT.

V gene TRBV11-2 combines with J gene TRBJ1-1, with no clear D. This CDR3 has 12 amino acids. Trimming pared 5 bases from V and 4 bases from J, leaving 8 bases between. Per germline, CDR1 SGHAT and CDR2 FQNNGV. CDR3 sequence (DNA): TGTGCCAGCAGCGATTGGGGCACTGAAGCTTTCTTT. It is translated as CASSDWGTEAFF. The full variable domain, rest sourced from reference TRBV11-2 and TRBJ1-1, is EAGVAQSPRYKIIEKRQSVAFWCNPISGHATLYWYQQILGQGPKLLIQFQNNGVVDDSQLPKDRFSAERLKGVDSTLKIQPAKLEDSAVYLCASSDWGTEAFFGQGTRLTVV.

V usage is TRBV30 and J usage is TRBJ2-2; possible D gene TRBD2, 5 bases. CDR1 and CDR2 from the germline V gene are GTSNPN and SVGIG (reference sequence). This CDR3 is 16 amino acids long. The germline V and J ends were trimmed by 0 bases and 4 bases, with 15 bases remaining between them. This chain's CDR3 is CAWSVPRPGGTGELFF. CDR3 coding DNA: TGTGCCTGGAGTGTCCCCCGGCCCGGAGGCACCGGGGAGCTGTTTTTT.

The chain couples TRBV9 to TRBJ2-1; D uncertain. Germline V gene data show CDR1 as SGDLS and CDR2 as YYNGEE. This CDR3 contains 15 residues. Trimming removed 0 bases from V and 4 bases from J, with 11 bases in between. As DNA, the CDR3 is TGTGCCAGCAGCGTAGCAGCGTCATTATACAATGAGCAGTTCTTC. Protein: CASSVAASLYNEQFF.

The chain couples TRBV4-1 to TRBJ1-2, with TRBD1 as a possible D gene (5 bases). This CDR3 is built from 15 residues. V dropped 1 base and J dropped 8 bases, with 17 bases sitting between them. CDR1 and CDR2 (germline): MGHRA, YSYEKL. For the CDR3, the DNA is TGCGCCAGCAGCCAAGCCCCGCAGGGAGGTAAAGGCTACACCTTC. Protein sequence: CASSQAPQGGKGYTF.

The chain combines TRBV4-2 with TRBJ2-1; D is uncertain. V gave up 5 bases and J gave up 2 bases, with 10 bases separating them. The CDR3 sequence is 14 residues long. Germline CDR1 is LGHNA and CDR2 is YNFKEQ. The CDR3 nucleotides are TGTGCCAGCAGCGCAGTGGGCACCTACAATGAGCAGTTCTTC. This gives the protein CASSAVGTYNEQFF.

This clone came up once. This chain links TRBV10-3 with TRBJ2-3, with D possibly called TRBD1 or TRBD2 (5 bases each). V was trimmed by 6 bases and J by 5 bases, leaving 9 bases between them. The CDR3 runs 12 residues. Germline assignment: CDR1 ENHRY and CDR2 SYGVKD. The CDR3 is CAISERGDTQYF. In DNA, the CDR3 is TGTGCCATCAGCGAGAGGGGAGATACGCAGTATTTT.

The chain links TRBV7-6 to TRBJ2-7, with D maybe TRBD2 (5 bases). Germline loops: CDR1 SGHVS, CDR2 FNYEAQ. This CDR3 contains 13 residues. Trimming left V 6 bases short and J 5 bases short, with 14 bases between. As DNA, the CDR3 is TGTGCCAGCAGGCCTACTAGTTTCGACGAGCAGTACTTC. Protein: CASRPTSFDEQYF.

The chain uses TRBV11-1 and TRBJ2-5, with 7 bases that match TRBD1. Germline V CDR1 and CDR2: SGHAT, FQDESV (reference sequence). The CDR3 extends over 14 amino acids. The J segment lost 1 base and the V segment lost 5 bases, leaving 4 bases of the junction unmatched. The DNA of the CDR3 is TGTGCCAGCAGCGATTGGGACAGCCAAGAGACCCAGTACTTC. Translation gives CASSDWDSQETQYF.

This chain links TRBV27 with TRBJ1-5; D unresolved. V lost 5 bases, J lost 3 bases, and 8 bases lay in between. Looked up from germline, CDR1 is MNHEY and CDR2 is SMNVEV (reference sequence). The CDR3 spans 13 residues. The CDR3 loop reads CASSIQHNQPQHF. CDR3 in DNA: TGTGCCAGCAGTATACAGCACAATCAGCCCCAGCATTTT.

This chain uses TRBV19 with TRBJ1-5; D not resolved. Trimming removed 1 base at V and 7 bases at J, with 5 bases between. There are 12 residues in the CDR3. Germline V CDR1 and CDR2: LNHDA, SQIVND (reference sequence). The CDR3 DNA reads as TGTGCCAGTAGTATAGGTAAACAGCCCCAGCATTTT. Its protein product is CASSIGKQPQHF. The full variable domain, rest sourced from reference TRBV19 and TRBJ1-5, is DGGITQSPKYLFRKEGQNVTLSCEQNLNHDAMYWYRQDPGQGLRLIYYSQIVNDFQKGDIAEGYSVSREKKESFPLTVTSAQKNPTAFYLCASSIGKQPQHFGDGTRLSIL.

This chain connects TRBV2 to TRBJ1-5; tentative D call: TRBD1 (6 bases). Germline CDR1 and CDR2: SNHLY and FYNNEI. V dropped 4 bases and J dropped 6 bases, with 16 bases sitting between them. The CDR3 totals 15 residues. The CDR3 spells CASSVAGEGFQPQHF. The CDR3 DNA follows: TGTGCCAGCAGTGTGGCAGGGGAAGGGTTTCAGCCCCAGCATTTT. Supplemented by reference TRBV2 and TRBJ1-5, the full variable domain reads EPEVTQTPSHQVTQMGQEVILRCVPISNHLYFYWYRQILGQKVEFLVSFYNNEISEKSEIFDDQFSVERPDGSNFTLKIRSTKLEDSAMYFCASSVAGEGFQPQHFGDGTRLSIL.

In this sample, this clone turned up once. CDR3 residues: CASSPGWGVQPQHF. For the CDR3, the DNA is TGTGCCAGCAGCCCCGGCTGGGGAGTTCAGCCCCAGCATTTT. J is TRBJ1-5 and V is TRBV7-2; D remains ambiguous. The germline CDR1 and CDR2 sequences are SGHTA and FQGNSA. The CDR3 totals 14 residues. V was shortened by 5 bases and J by 6 bases, with 14 bases between the two germline ends.

V is TRBV27 and J is TRBJ1-1; TRBD1 agrees at 7 bases. This CDR3 contains 14 residues. J lost 3 bases, V lost 3 bases, and 4 bases had no gene match. Germline CDR1 reads MNHEY; CDR2 reads SMNVEV (reference sequence). DNA of the CDR3: TGTGCCAGCAGTTTTCAGGGGGTAGACACTGAAGCTTTCTTT. Translation: CASSFQGVDTEAFF.

The chain has TRBV7-9 and TRBJ2-1, with 8 bases identical to TRBD1. This CDR3 has 16 amino acids. Trimming at V came to 5 bases and at J to 5 bases, leaving 11 bases not matched to a gene. Germline values: CDR1 SEHNR, CDR2 FQNEAQ (reference sequence). The CDR3 is CASSRRQGSGHNEQFF. The CDR3 nucleotides read TGTGCCAGCAGCCGACGACAGGGGTCAGGACACAATGAGCAGTTCTTC.

CDR3 loop: CASSLRLAEDNEQFF. The DNA for the CDR3 is TGTGCCAGCAGCTTACGACTAGCGGAGGACAATGAGCAGTTCTTC. This chain links TRBV7-9 with TRBJ2-1; 9 nucleotides line up with TRBD2. V lost 2 bases to trimming and J lost 5 bases; unmatched junction nucleotides: 4. Germline CDR1 is SEHNR and CDR2 is FQNEAQ (reference sequence). This CDR3 region has 15 residues.

The chain links TRBV27 to TRBJ1-4, with TRBD1 matching 10 bases. The V gene's germline CDR1 is MNHEY and CDR2 SMNVEV (reference sequence). There are 16 residues in the CDR3. The junction had 5 bases not matched to a gene; V was cut back by 3 bases and J by 4 bases. The CDR3 is CASSFRQGALNEKLFF. The CDR3 DNA reads as TGTGCCAGCAGTTTCAGACAGGGGGCCCTTAATGAAAAACTGTTTTTT.

CDR3 sequence (DNA): TGTGCCAGTGGGTACGGTTATAGCAATCAGCCCCAGCATTTT. Residues: CASGYGYSNQPQHF. V gene TRBV19 combines with J gene TRBJ1-5; the D is unclear. This CDR3 is 14 amino acids long. Trimming stripped 8 bases from V and 0 bases from J, with 11 bases between. Germline assignment: CDR1 LNHDA and CDR2 SQIVND (reference sequence).